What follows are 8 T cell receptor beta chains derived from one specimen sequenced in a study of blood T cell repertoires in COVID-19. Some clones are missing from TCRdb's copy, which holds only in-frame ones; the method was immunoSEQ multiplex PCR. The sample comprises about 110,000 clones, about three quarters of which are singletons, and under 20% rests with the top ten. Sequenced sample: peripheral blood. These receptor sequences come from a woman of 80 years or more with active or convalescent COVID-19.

The CDR3 loop is CAWSTGQGWAEAFF. The CDR3 nucleotides are TGTGCCTGGAGTACGGGACAGGGATGGGCTGAAGCTTTCTTT. The chain employs TRBV30 and TRBJ1-1; 9 bases line up with TRBD1. Unmatched junction bases numbered 7, after V lost 2 bases and J lost 6 bases. CDR1 is GTSNPN, CDR2 SVGIG, per germline (reference sequence). This CDR3 comprises 14 residues.

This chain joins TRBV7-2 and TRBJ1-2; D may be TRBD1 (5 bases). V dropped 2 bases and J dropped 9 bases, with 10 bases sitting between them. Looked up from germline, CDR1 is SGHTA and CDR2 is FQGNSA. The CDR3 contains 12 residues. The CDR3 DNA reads TGTGCCAGCAGCTTAATTAGGGGTAGCTACACCTTC. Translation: CASSLIRGSYTF.

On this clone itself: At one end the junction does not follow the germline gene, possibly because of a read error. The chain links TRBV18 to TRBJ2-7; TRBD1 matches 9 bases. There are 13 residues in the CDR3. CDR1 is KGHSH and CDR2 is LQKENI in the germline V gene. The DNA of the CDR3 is TGTGCCACCTCACAGGGGGCCCCGTACGAGCAGTACTTC. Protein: CATSQGAPYEQYF.

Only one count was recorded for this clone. As DNA, the CDR3 is TGTGCCAGCAGCTTCGCAGGGAACACTGAAGCTTTCTTT. It is translated as CASSFAGNTEAFF. The chain is built from TRBV11-3 and TRBJ1-1; D not resolved. Germline V gene data show CDR1 as SGHNT and CDR2 as YENEEA. The CDR3 covers 13 residues. The V end was cut by 3 bases, the J end by 1 base, with 6 bases between.

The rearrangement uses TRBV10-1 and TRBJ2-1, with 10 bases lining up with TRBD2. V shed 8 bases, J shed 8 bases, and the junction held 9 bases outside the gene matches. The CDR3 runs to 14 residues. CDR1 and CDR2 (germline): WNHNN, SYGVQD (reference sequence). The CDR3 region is CASAKREGKYEQFF. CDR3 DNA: TGCGCCAGCGCTAAGCGGGAGGGTAAATATGAGCAGTTCTTC.

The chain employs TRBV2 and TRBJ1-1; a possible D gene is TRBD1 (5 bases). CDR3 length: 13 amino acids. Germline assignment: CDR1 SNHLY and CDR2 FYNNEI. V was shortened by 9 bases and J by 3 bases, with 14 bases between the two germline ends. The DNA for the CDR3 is TGTGCCAGTACCACAGGTAGGGACACTGAAGCTTTCTTT. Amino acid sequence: CASTTGRDTEAFF.

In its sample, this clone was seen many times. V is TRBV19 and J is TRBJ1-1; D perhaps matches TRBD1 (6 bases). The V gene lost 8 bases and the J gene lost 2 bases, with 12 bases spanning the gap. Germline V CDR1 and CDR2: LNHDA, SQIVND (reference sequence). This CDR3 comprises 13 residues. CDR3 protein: CASGDTPNTEAFF. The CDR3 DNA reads TGTGCCAGTGGGGACACGCCAAACACTGAAGCTTTCTTT.

This CDR3 reads CASRSDRAAGELFF. CDR3 nucleotides: TGTGCCAGCAGGAGCGACAGGGCGGCCGGGGAGCTGTTTTTT. This chain joins TRBV2 and TRBJ2-2, with 7 bases that match TRBD1. The V gene's germline CDR1 is SNHLY and CDR2 FYNNEI. This CDR3 region has 14 residues. The junction had 7 bases not matched to a gene; V was cut back by 6 bases and J by 6 bases.